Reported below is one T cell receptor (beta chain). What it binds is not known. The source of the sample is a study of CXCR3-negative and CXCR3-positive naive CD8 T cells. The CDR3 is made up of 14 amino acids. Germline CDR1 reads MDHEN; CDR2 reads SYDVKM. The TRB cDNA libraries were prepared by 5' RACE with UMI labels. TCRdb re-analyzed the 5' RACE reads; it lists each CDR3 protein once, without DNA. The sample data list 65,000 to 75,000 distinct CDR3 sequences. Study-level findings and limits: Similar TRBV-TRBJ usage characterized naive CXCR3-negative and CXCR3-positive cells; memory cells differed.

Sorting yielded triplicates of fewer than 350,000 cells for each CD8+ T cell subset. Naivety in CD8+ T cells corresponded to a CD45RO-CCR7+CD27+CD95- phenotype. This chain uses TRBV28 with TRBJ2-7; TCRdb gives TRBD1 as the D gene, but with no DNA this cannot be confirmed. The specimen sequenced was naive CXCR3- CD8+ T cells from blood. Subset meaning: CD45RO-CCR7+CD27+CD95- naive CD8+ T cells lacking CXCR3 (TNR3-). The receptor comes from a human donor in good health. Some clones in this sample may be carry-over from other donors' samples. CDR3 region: CASSLDRGDYEQYF.